Following are 29 T cell receptor beta chains from one sample sequenced in a study of control samples from healthy donors and cancer patients. Data came from immunoSEQ multiplex PCR; TCRdb stores just in-frame clones and leaves some out. The profile shows around 93,000 clones, roughly 89% of them singletons. Sequencing input: blood. The receptors come from a human donor in good health. The donor label of this sample is uncertain.

The rearrangement uses TRBV25-1 and TRBJ2-5; D possibly corresponds to TRBD2 (5 bases). The V end lost 4 bases, the J end lost 4 bases, and 19 bases lay between the germline ends. Germline CDR1 reads MGHDK; CDR2 reads SYGVNS. CDR3 length: 16 residues. The CDR3 DNA reads TGTGCCAGCAGTGTAGGACTTTATGCTGTTTTAGAGACCCAGTACTTC. It encodes CASSVGLYAVLETQYF.

V is TRBV30 and J is TRBJ2-3, with D perhaps matching TRBD2 (6 bases). Germline-derived CDR1 and CDR2 are GTSNPN and SVGIG (reference sequence). Trimming removed 5 bases from V and 4 bases from J, with 13 bases in between. The CDR3 is 13 residues long. The CDR3: CAWEAEGPDTQYF. The CDR3 region has the DNA TGTGCCTGGGAGGCGGAGGGGCCAGATACGCAGTATTTT. Combining the CDR3 with reference TRBV30 and TRBJ2-3 gives the whole variable domain SQTIHQWPATLVQPVGSPLSLECTVEGTSNPNLYWYRQAAGRGLQLLFYSVGIGQISSEVPQNLSASRPQDRQFILSSKKLLLSDSGFYLCAWEAEGPDTQYFGPGTRLTVL.

The genes are TRBV3-1 (or the pseudogene TRBV3-2) and TRBJ2-1; D remains ambiguous. V lost 4 bases, J lost 4 bases, and 8 bases lay in between. Germline assignment: CDR1 LGHDT and CDR2 YNNKEL (reference sequence). The CDR3 extends over 13 amino acids. CDR3 protein: CASSPGRYNEQFF. CDR3 nucleotide sequence: TGTGCCAGCAGCCCCGGCCGGTACAATGAGCAGTTCTTC.

The rearrangement joins TRBV24-1 to TRBJ1-2; maybe TRBD1 (5 bases). The V gene's germline CDR1 is KGHDR and CDR2 SFDVKD. Trimming shortened V by 5 bases and J by 8 bases, and 14 bases separated the two germline ends. The CDR3 consists of 13 residues. The CDR3 reads CATSGDLLGGYTF. Here the CDR3 DNA reads TGTGCCACCAGTGGGGACCTTTTGGGCGGCTACACCTTC.

The chain has TRBV18 and TRBJ1-1; 8 bases agree with TRBD1. Germline trimming cut 6 bases from V and 6 bases from J; bases unmatched to any gene: 9. The germline gives CDR1 KGHSH, CDR2 LQKENI. CDR3 length equals 14 residues. In nucleotides, the CDR3 is TGTGCCAGCTCTCTGACGACAGGGGATCCTGAAGCTTTCTTT. It yields the protein CASSLTTGDPEAFF.

This clone showed up just once. CDR3 coding DNA: TGTGCCAGCAGCACACTTAGGGGACACTCTACTACCTACGAGCAGTACTTC. Translation: CASSTLRGHSTTYEQYF. J is TRBJ2-7 and V is TRBV7-9, with D possibly being TRBD1 (6 bases). V was pared by 5 bases and J by 2 bases, with 22 bases between. The germline CDR1 and CDR2 sequences are SEHNR and FQNEAQ (reference sequence). This CDR3 region has 17 residues.

This clone was seen more than once but under ten times. The V call is TRBV9, the J call TRBJ1-3; the match to TRBD1 covers 7 bases. Germline trimming cut 4 bases from V and 2 bases from J; bases unmatched to any gene: 6. The CDR3 covers 15 residues. The germline gives CDR1 SGDLS, CDR2 YYNGEE. This CDR3 reads CASSTGGTAGNTIYF. The CDR3 coding sequence is TGTGCCAGCAGCACCGGGGGGACAGCTGGAAACACCATATATTTT. Combining the CDR3 with reference TRBV9 and TRBJ1-3 gives the whole variable domain DSGVTQTPKHLITATGQRVTLRCSPRSGDLSVYWYQQSLDQGLQFLIQYYNGEERAKGNILERFSAQQFPDLHSELNLSSLELGDSALYFCASSTGGTAGNTIYFGEGSWLTVV.

The gene calls are TRBV24-1 and TRBJ2-7; 8 bases match TRBD1. CDR3 size: 14 residues. Germline-derived CDR1 and CDR2 are KGHDR and SFDVKD. The junction had 7 bases not matched to a gene; V was cut back by 10 bases and J by 0 bases. The CDR3 spells CATTAGTGSYEQYV. The CDR3 DNA reads as TGTGCCACTACCGCCGGGACAGGCTCCTACGAGCAGTACGTC.

The genes are TRBV28 and TRBJ2-7, with a possible D match to TRBD2 (5 bases). The germline V gene encodes CDR1 MDHEN and CDR2 SYDVKM. This CDR3 has 11 residues. V was shortened by 5 bases and J by 3 bases, with 5 bases between the two germline ends. The DNA of the CDR3 is TGTGCCAGCAGTCGGGGCTACGAGCAGTACTTC. As protein: CASSRGYEQYF.

The CDR3 region is CASSIRDRGAAFF. The CDR3 nucleotides read TGTGCCAGTAGTATAAGGGACAGGGGTGCAGCTTTCTTT. This chain links TRBV19 with TRBJ1-1; TRBD1 matches 10 bases. Germline V gene lookup returns CDR1 LNHDA and CDR2 SQIVND (reference sequence). The CDR3 sequence is 13 residues long. The ends lost 2 bases at V and 10 bases at J; junction bases unmatched: 4.

The gene calls are TRBV19 and TRBJ1-3; D is undetermined. This CDR3 spans 10 amino acids. CDR1 LNHDA and CDR2 SQIVND come from the germline V gene (reference sequence). V shed 7 bases and J shed 4 bases, with 2 bases lying between them. DNA for the CDR3: TGTGCCAGTATCGGAAACACCATATATTTT. This translates into CASIGNTIYF.

The chain carries TRBV12-3 or TRBV12-4 and TRBJ1-2, with 7 bases identical to TRBD1. This CDR3 comprises 13 residues. V was clipped by 3 bases and J by 8 bases; unmatched bases: 6. The CDR3: CASSFYRGRGYTF. The CDR3 bases are TGTGCCAGCAGTTTCTACAGGGGCCGCGGCTACACCTTC.

The V and J genes are TRBV3-1 (or the pseudogene TRBV3-2) and TRBJ1-1; 7 positions match TRBD1. CDR3 size: 15 residues. Germline CDR1 and CDR2: LGHDT and YNNKEL (reference sequence). V shed 2 bases and J 4 bases; nucleotides not matched to a gene: 7. CDR3 in amino acids: CASSQLPTGRTEAFF. Written as DNA, the CDR3 is TGTGCCAGCAGCCAATTGCCGACAGGGCGCACTGAAGCTTTCTTT.

The chain combines TRBV25-1 with TRBJ2-1; tentative D call: TRBD2 (7 bases). CDR1 MGHDK and CDR2 SYGVNS come from the germline V gene. There are 15 residues in the CDR3. Trimming stripped 7 bases from V and 9 bases from J, with 22 bases between. The CDR3 reads CASNSFVGGRVEQFF. Written as DNA, the CDR3 is TGTGCCAGCAACTCTTTCGTGGGGGGGCGCGTTGAGCAGTTCTTC. The whole variable domain, remainder taken from reference TRBV25-1 and TRBJ2-1, is EADIYQTPRYLVIGTGKKITLECSQTMGHDKMYWYQQDPGMELHLIHYSYGVNSTEKGDLSSESTVSRIRTEHFPLTLESARPSHTSQYLCASNSFVGGRVEQFFGPGTRLTVL.

J is TRBJ1-5 and V is TRBV4-1; the D is unclear. Germline V CDR1 and CDR2: MGHRA, YSYEKL. This CDR3 has 15 amino acids. V dropped 0 bases and J dropped 3 bases, with 9 bases sitting between them. CDR3 sequence: CASSQDRGVNQPQHF. The CDR3 DNA reads TGCGCCAGCAGCCAAGACCGCGGGGTCAATCAGCCCCAGCATTTT.

This chain joins TRBV7-9 and TRBJ1-1, with no clear D. CDR1 and CDR2 from the germline V gene are SEHNR and FQNEAQ (reference sequence). V was shortened by 3 bases and J by 3 bases, with 5 bases between the two germline ends. The CDR3 runs 12 residues. The CDR3 DNA sequence: TGTGCCAGCAGCTTTTTGGACACTGAAGCTTTCTTT. Its translation is CASSFLDTEAFF.

The V and J genes are TRBV24-1 and TRBJ2-3, with 9 bases that match TRBD2. The junction had 7 bases not matched to a gene; V was cut back by 6 bases and J by 4 bases. The CDR3 length is 15 residues. CDR1 is KGHDR, CDR2 SFDVKD, per germline. The CDR3 loop is CATSTSSGVSDTQYF. CDR3 sequence (DNA): TGTGCCACCAGTACTTCTAGCGGGGTATCAGATACGCAGTATTTT.

The rearrangement links TRBV12-3 or TRBV12-4 to TRBJ1-1, with D tentatively TRBD1 (5 bases). V was trimmed by 4 bases and J by 1 base, leaving 7 bases between them. The CDR3 is made up of 13 amino acids. CDR3 region: CASSSGGNTEAFF. Here the CDR3 DNA reads TGTGCCAGCAGTTCGGGGGGGAACACTGAAGCTTTCTTT.

The rearrangement uses TRBV5-1 and TRBJ2-3, with TRBD2 identical over 13 bases. The CDR3 consists of 17 residues. Trimming cost V 4 bases and J 3 bases; bases outside gene matches: 8. Germline V gene data show CDR1 as SGHRS and CDR2 as YFSETQ. CDR3 DNA: TGCGCCAGCAGCGCCCGACTAGCGGGGGGACAAACAGATACGCAGTATTTT. Translating it yields CASSARLAGGQTDTQYF.

V gene TRBV12-5 combines with J gene TRBJ1-2, with D perhaps matching TRBD1 (6 bases). V lost 0 bases, J lost 6 bases, and 23 bases lay in between. This CDR3 is 18 amino acids long. CDR1 and CDR2 from the germline V gene are LGHNT and FRNRAP. CDR3 in amino acids: CASGLVRGALTPNNGYTF. CDR3 coding DNA: TGTGCTAGTGGTTTGGTAAGGGGGGCGCTTACTCCCAATAATGGCTACACCTTC.

The chain joins TRBV25-1 to TRBJ2-2, with unresolved D. Germline CDR1 reads MGHDK; CDR2 reads SYGVNS. The CDR3 has 15 amino acids. Trimming shortened V by 3 bases and J by 1 base, and 9 bases separated the two germline ends. Written as DNA, the CDR3 is TGTGCCAGCAGTGACGTTCGGGTGAACACCGGGGAGCTGTTTTTT. This translates into CASSDVRVNTGELFF.

The V and J genes are TRBV5-4 and TRBJ2-7, with D perhaps given as TRBD1 or TRBD2 (6 bases each). This CDR3 comprises 15 residues. V lost 0 bases and J 2 bases, leaving 12 bases between the germline ends. Germline-derived CDR1 and CDR2 are SGHNT and YYREEE (reference sequence). The CDR3 DNA follows: TGTGCCAGCAGCTTGGGGGGGGCCAAGGCCTACGAGCAGTACGTC. This gives the protein CASSLGGAKAYEQYV.

In DNA form, the CDR3 reads TGCAGTGCTAGTTATAATCCGGGATCGAACACTGAAGCTTTCTTT. Amino acid sequence: CSASYNPGSNTEAFF. The chain links TRBV20-1 to TRBJ1-1; D is undetermined. This CDR3 region has 15 residues. CDR1 is DFQATT, CDR2 SNEGSKA, per germline (reference sequence). V lost 3 bases, J lost 1 base, and 15 bases lay in between.

This clone was recorded only once. This rearrangement joins TRBV4-2 to TRBJ1-1; a weak D match, TRBD1 (6 bases). Germline V gene data show CDR1 as LGHNA and CDR2 as YNFKEQ. This CDR3 region has 15 residues. V lost 4 bases to trimming and J lost 1 base, with 13 bases between them. In DNA, the CDR3 is TGTGCCAGCAGCCTGTATTCGACAGGGAACACTGAAGCTTTCTTT. Protein: CASSLYSTGNTEAFF.

The chain couples TRBV6-1 to TRBJ1-1; D remains unclear. Trimming took 2 bases from V and 10 from J, leaving 11 bases between them. Germline CDR1 is MNHNS and CDR2 is SASEGT. The CDR3 runs 12 residues. CDR3 DNA: TGTGCCAGCAGTGAACGAGGGTTCATAGCTTTCTTT. Amino acid sequence: CASSERGFIAFF.

The J gene is TRBJ2-3, the V gene TRBV11-2; D is possibly TRBD1 (6 bases). Germline CDR1 SGHAT, CDR2 FQNNGV. The germline V and J ends were trimmed by 1 base and 1 base, with 12 bases remaining between them. The CDR3 contains 16 residues. CDR3 bases: TGTGCCAGCAGCTTAGGTTCGAGACAGGGCACAGATACGCAGTATTTT. Encoded protein: CASSLGSRQGTDTQYF.

V usage is TRBV30 and J usage is TRBJ2-7, with TRBD2 identical over 7 bases. The CDR3 spans 12 residues. With 5 bases clipped from V and 7 bases from J, the junction kept 8 bases outside the gene matches. Germline lookup yields CDR1 GTSNPN and CDR2 SVGIG (reference sequence). This CDR3 reads CAWSLGAGEQYV. CDR3 in DNA: TGTGCCTGGTCCCTTGGAGCGGGGGAGCAGTACGTC.

The chain is built from TRBV28 and TRBJ1-6, with a weak D call TRBD1 (6 bases). Per germline, CDR1 MDHEN and CDR2 SYDVKM. CDR3 length: 12 residues. V was cut by 7 bases and J by 10 bases, with 11 bases left in between. The CDR3 region is CASTPRGSPLHF. DNA for the CDR3: TGTGCCAGCACTCCAAGGGGGTCACCCCTCCACTTT. Filled out from reference TRBV28 and TRBJ1-6, the complete variable domain reads DVKVTQSSRYLVKRTGEKVFLECVQDMDHENMFWYRQDPGLGLRLIYFSYDVKMKEKGDIPEGYSVSREKKERFSLILESASTNQTSMYLCASTPRGSPLHFGNGTRLTVT.

This rearrangement joins TRBV6-1 to TRBJ1-5; D ambiguous. The V gene lost 0 bases and the J gene lost 4 bases, with 7 bases spanning the gap. This CDR3 has 14 amino acids. From germline, CDR1 is MNHNS and CDR2 SASEGT. The CDR3 coding sequence is TGTGCCAGCAGTGAAGCGGACGGAAATCAGCCCCAGCATTTT. This sequence encodes CASSEADGNQPQHF.